One sample yielded the 30 T cell receptor beta chains listed below, sequenced in a study of T cell responses to AZD1222 COVID-19 vaccine. Method: immunoSEQ multiplex PCR; TCRdb's copy keeps in-frame clones and lacks some. Here the sample spans about 180,000 clones, around nine tenths being singletons. Source: peripheral blood, taken 28 days after the second AZD1222 dose. These TCRs come from an adult who received the AZD1222 COVID-19 vaccine.

V usage is TRBV3-1 (or the pseudogene TRBV3-2) and J usage is TRBJ2-2; TRBD2 might be the D (5 bases). The V gene's germline CDR1 is LGHDT and CDR2 YNNKEL (reference sequence). V dropped 4 bases and J dropped 7 bases, with 10 bases sitting between them. The CDR3 length is 13 residues. The CDR3 DNA follows: TGTGCCAGCAGCCCGCGGGCTCGCGGGGAGCTGTTTTTT. It is translated as CASSPRARGELFF.

The rearrangement uses TRBV5-1 and TRBJ2-7, with 7 bases aligning to TRBD2. J gave up 4 bases and V 0 bases, and 4 bases lay outside the gene matches. CDR3 length: 14 amino acids. In germline, CDR1 is SGHRS, CDR2 YFSETQ. The CDR3 is CASSLGLARYEQYF. In DNA, the CDR3 is TGCGCCAGCAGCTTGGGACTAGCTCGATACGAGCAGTACTTC. The full variable domain, with the rest looked up from reference TRBV5-1 and TRBJ2-7, is KAGVTQTPRYLIKTRGQQVTLSCSPISGHRSVSWYQQTPGQGLQFLFEYFSETQRNKGNFPGRFSGRQFSNSRSEMNVSTLELGDSALYLCASSLGLARYEQYFGPGTRLTVT.

The CDR3 DNA is TGCGCCAGCAGCCCTCTAGGCAGGACAGGGGGTGGCGGGGAGCTGTTTTTT. Amino acid sequence: CASSPLGRTGGGGELFF. The V call is TRBV4-3, the J call TRBJ2-2; 10 bases match TRBD1. The V gene's germline CDR1 is LGHNA and CDR2 YSLEER. This CDR3 is 17 amino acids long. V shed 4 bases and J 7 bases; nucleotides not matched to a gene: 12.

The chain is built from TRBV21-1 and TRBJ2-3; TRBD2 was called by the table and not checked on the DNA. TRBV21-1 is a documented pseudogene. CDR3 size: 17 residues. The CDR3 DNA reads TGTGCCAGCAGCAGACGACTAGCGGGAGAGCGCACAGATACGCAGTATTTT. It specifies CASSRRLAGERTDTQYF.

The chain links TRBV4-3 to TRBJ2-1, with TRBD2 identical over 11 bases. The V gene's germline CDR1 is LGHNA and CDR2 YSLEER. The CDR3 consists of 16 residues. V lost 0 bases, J lost 7 bases, and 5 bases stayed unmatched. The CDR3, as DNA: TGCGCCAGCAGCCAAGAGTTCCGGACTAGCGGGAATGAGCAGTTCTTC. This gives the protein CASSQEFRTSGNEQFF.

The chain uses TRBV7-8 and TRBJ1-5; TRBD1 might be the D (5 bases). Germline V gives CDR1 SGHVS, CDR2 FQNEAQ. This CDR3 contains 15 residues. Trimming took 1 base from V and 1 from J, leaving 8 bases between them. CDR3 sequence reads: CASSLVGQSNQPQHF. The CDR3 DNA sequence: TGTGCCAGCAGCTTAGTGGGGCAGAGCAATCAGCCCCAGCATTTT.

This clone was detected only a few times. CDR3: CASSLSQGNYEQYF. In nucleotides, the CDR3 is TGTGCCAGCAGTTTATCGCAGGGAAACTACGAGCAGTACTTC. The V and J genes are TRBV28 and TRBJ2-7; D might be TRBD1 (5 bases). V was shortened by 1 base and J by 3 bases, with 10 bases between the two germline ends. Germline V gene sequence: CDR1 MDHEN, CDR2 SYDVKM. The CDR3 loop spans 14 amino acids.

J is TRBJ2-1 and V is TRBV7-9; D gene uncertain. V was trimmed by 5 bases and J by 7 bases, leaving 18 bases between them. This CDR3 has 15 amino acids. Germline V CDR1 and CDR2: SEHNR, FQNEAQ (reference sequence). CDR3 sequence: CASSAPGILGNEQFF. For the CDR3, the DNA is TGTGCCAGCAGCGCTCCGGGCATATTGGGGAATGAGCAGTTCTTC.

The J gene is TRBJ2-1, the V gene TRBV7-2, with 10 nucleotides matching TRBD2. The CDR3 consists of 16 residues. V gave up 5 bases and J gave up 3 bases; unmatched junction bases: 7. Germline-derived CDR1 and CDR2 are SGHTA and FQGNSA. CDR3 coding DNA: TGTGCCAGCAGCCTCTTGACTAGCGGGTACTACAATGAGCAGTTCTTC. Translated, it gives CASSLLTSGYYNEQFF.

The chain combines TRBV28 with TRBJ1-6; the match to TRBD1 covers 8 bases. The CDR3 is 12 amino acids. Germline V lookup: CDR1 MDHEN, CDR2 SYDVKM. Trimming took 6 bases from V and 14 from J; bases not matched to a gene: 6. Written as DNA, the CDR3 is TGTGCCAGCAGCCTTGGACAGGGCACCCTCCACTTT. It encodes CASSLGQGTLHF.

V usage is TRBV6-2 or TRBV6-3 and J usage is TRBJ2-3; 9 positions agree with TRBD2. Germline V gene sequence: CDR1 MNHEY, CDR2 SVGEGT. With 4 bases clipped from V and 7 bases from J, the junction kept 15 bases outside the gene matches. This CDR3 region has 17 residues. The CDR3 DNA follows: TGTGCCAGCAGTTCGAGGGCTAGCGGGAATAGTTTGTATACGCAGTATTTT. Residues: CASSSRASGNSLYTQYF.

J is TRBJ1-2 and V is TRBV4-2; D not resolved. The V gene's germline CDR1 is LGHNA and CDR2 YNFKEQ. V shed 6 bases and J shed 5 bases, with 16 bases lying between them. This CDR3 has 14 amino acids. In nucleotides, the CDR3 is TGTGCCAGCAGAGGAGTAGGCAGACCATATGGCTACACCTTC. This translates into CASRGVGRPYGYTF.

The rearrangement joins TRBV5-4 to TRBJ1-2, with TRBD1 as a possible D gene (6 bases). CDR1 is SGHNT, CDR2 YYREEE, per germline (reference sequence). The CDR3 sequence is 13 residues long. Trimming stripped 2 bases from V and 8 bases from J, with 13 bases between. CDR3 sequence: CASSLATGPGYTF. DNA for the CDR3: TGTGCCAGCAGCTTAGCTACAGGGCCCGGCTACACCTTC.

V and J are TRBV5-5 and TRBJ2-7, with unresolved D. With 2 bases removed from V and 4 bases from J, the gap between germline ends came to 10 bases. In germline, CDR1 is SGHKS, CDR2 YYEKEE (reference sequence). The CDR3 has 13 amino acids. The CDR3 nucleotides read TGTGCCAGCAGCTTCGAGCCACAATACGAGCAGTACTTC. Translated: CASSFEPQYEQYF.

The chain uses TRBV5-6 and TRBJ2-1; D unclear. Germline values: CDR1 SGHDT, CDR2 YYEEEE. The V and J ends lost 4 bases and 8 bases respectively, with 7 bases between them. The CDR3 has 11 residues. DNA for the CDR3: TGTGCCAGCAGCCTCCGGGATGAGCAGTTCTTC. Amino acid sequence: CASSLRDEQFF.

This chain joins TRBV21-1 and TRBJ2-5; the table's D call, TRBD1, was not checked against the DNA. TRBV21-1 is termed a pseudogene. This CDR3 contains 15 residues. CDR3: CASSNYRAPEETQYF. CDR3 bases: TGTGCCAGCAGCAATTACAGGGCGCCCGAGGAGACCCAGTACTTC.

This chain links TRBV9 with TRBJ2-7, with 7 bases identical to TRBD2. This CDR3 spans 15 amino acids. V trimming: 3 bases; J trimming: 0 bases; junction bases outside the gene matches: 6. Germline-derived CDR1 and CDR2 are SGDLS and YYNGEE. The CDR3 loop reads CASSAERGGSYEQYF. The DNA for the CDR3 is TGTGCCAGCAGCGCGGAGCGGGGTGGCTCCTACGAGCAGTACTTC.

This clone came up once. An end of the junction does not agree with germline; a read error may underlie this. This sequence joins TRBV7-9 and TRBJ2-3; D remains unclear. CDR1 is SEHNR, CDR2 FQNEAQ, per germline (reference sequence). The CDR3 totals 14 residues. The CDR3 nucleotides read TGTGCCAGCAGCTTACCCCGCAGCACTGATACGCAGTATTTT. It specifies CASSLPRSTDTQYF.

The V call is TRBV5-1, the J call TRBJ2-3; TRBD1 matches 10 bases. The CDR3 extends over 15 amino acids. CDR1 SGHRS and CDR2 YFSETQ come from the germline V gene. The ends lost 4 bases at V and 5 bases at J; junction bases unmatched: 7. DNA for the CDR3: TGCGCCAGCAGCATCGACAGGGGGCTTGGAGATACGCAGTATTTT. It translates to CASSIDRGLGDTQYF.

J is TRBJ1-1 and V is TRBV6-5; D not certain. From germline, CDR1 is MNHEY and CDR2 SVGAGI. CDR3 length: 14 amino acids. Trimming took 0 bases from V and 4 from J, leaving 9 bases between them. The CDR3 loop is CASSYSTRGTEAFF. The CDR3 DNA sequence: TGTGCCAGCAGTTACTCGACCCGGGGCACTGAAGCTTTCTTT.

The rearrangement links TRBV15 to TRBJ2-3; tentative D call: TRBD1 (5 bases). Trimming stripped 0 bases from V and 4 bases from J, with 11 bases between. Germline values: CDR1 LNHNV, CDR2 YYDKDF (reference sequence). The CDR3 runs 15 residues. CDR3 region: CATSREGPRADTQYF. As DNA, the CDR3 is TGTGCCACCAGCAGAGAGGGGCCCCGTGCAGATACGCAGTATTTT. The variable domain in full, with the rest retrieved from reference TRBV15 and TRBJ2-3, is DAMVIQNPRYQVTQFGKPVTLSCSQTLNHNVMYWYQQKSSQAPKLLFHYYDKDFNNEADTPDNFQSRRPNTSFCFLDIRSPGLGDTAMYLCATSREGPRADTQYFGPGTRLTVL.

This chain uses TRBV19 with TRBJ2-2; no clear D gene. This CDR3 is 15 amino acids long. Per germline, CDR1 LNHDA and CDR2 SQIVND (reference sequence). The ends were cut back, 6 bases at V and 3 bases at J, with 14 bases in the middle. In DNA, the CDR3 is TGTGCCAGTAGCCCCGGGCCATTTTACACCGGGGAGCTGTTTTTT. Residues: CASSPGPFYTGELFF.

The chain has TRBV11-2 and TRBJ1-1; D is uncertain. V gave up 5 bases and J gave up 0 bases, with 7 bases separating them. Germline CDR1 SGHAT, CDR2 FQNNGV. This CDR3 has 13 amino acids. CDR3 sequence (DNA): TGTGCCAGCAGCCCTACGGTGAACACTGAAGCTTTCTTT. Translating it yields CASSPTVNTEAFF.

The chain uses TRBV2 and TRBJ2-3; TRBD2 is a possible D gene (6 bases). Germline V lookup: CDR1 SNHLY, CDR2 FYNNEI. Deletions cut 6 bases from V and 0 bases from J, with 13 bases between. This CDR3 comprises 15 residues. This CDR3 is CASRTGLASTDTQYF. The DNA for the CDR3 is TGTGCCAGCAGGACGGGGCTAGCGAGCACAGATACGCAGTATTTT.

V gene TRBV7-2 combines with J gene TRBJ2-1, with D unresolved. The CDR3 totals 13 residues. Deletions cut 4 bases from V and 9 bases from J, with 13 bases between. Germline lookup yields CDR1 SGHTA and CDR2 FQGNSA. CDR3 nucleotides: TGTGCCAGCAGCTCGGACCGGGTTCCTGAGCAGTTCTTC. This codes for CASSSDRVPEQFF. The entire variable domain, with the rest obtained from reference TRBV7-2 and TRBJ2-1, is as follows: GAGVSQSPSNKVTEKGKDVELRCDPISGHTALYWYRQSLGQGLEFLIYFQGNSAPDKSGLPSDRFSAERTGGSVSTLTIQRTQQEDSAVYLCASSSDRVPEQFFGPGTRLTVL.

This clone was counted only a few times. The chain joins TRBV6-2 or TRBV6-3 to TRBJ2-7, with 12 bases aligning to TRBD2. Germline CDR1 MNHEY, CDR2 SVGEGT. Germline trimming cut 4 bases from V and 5 bases from J; bases unmatched to any gene: 18. CDR3 length: 19 amino acids. CDR3 coding DNA: TGTGCCAGCAGTTCCCGGCCTAGCGGGAGGGCCAAGGTCATCCACGAGCAGTACTTC. This encodes CASSSRPSGRAKVIHEQYF.

The V and J genes are TRBV2 and TRBJ2-4; 9 positions agree with TRBD2. CDR3 length equals 16 residues. Germline V CDR1 and CDR2: SNHLY, FYNNEI. V was pared by 4 bases and J by 1 base, with 5 bases of the junction left unmatched. The CDR3 reads CASSVTSGIAKNIQYF. DNA for the CDR3: TGTGCCAGCAGTGTGACTAGCGGAATTGCCAAAAACATTCAGTACTTC.

V is TRBV6-5 and J is TRBJ2-7, with D possibly being TRBD1 (6 bases). Between the trimmed V and J ends, which lost 2 bases and 8 bases, there was a span of 10 bases. The CDR3 consists of 12 residues. Germline assignment: CDR1 MNHEY and CDR2 SVGAGI. The chain's CDR3 is CASSYGGHQQYF. The CDR3 DNA reads as TGTGCCAGCAGTTACGGGGGACATCAGCAGTACTTC.

CDR3 in DNA: TGCAGCGTTTGGACACGCTACTCTGGAAACACCATATATTTT. Its protein is CSVWTRYSGNTIYF. The chain employs TRBV29-1 and TRBJ1-3; weak D call: TRBD1 (5 bases). The ends were cut back, 5 bases at V and 0 bases at J, with 11 bases in the middle. The CDR3 spans 14 residues. Germline CDR1 and CDR2: SQVTM and ANQGSEA.

This chain joins TRBV6-5 and TRBJ2-3; the match to TRBD2 covers 10 bases. Germline CDR1 is MNHEY and CDR2 is SVGAGI. CDR3 length: 15 residues. Unmatched junction bases numbered 6, after V lost 4 bases and J lost 5 bases. The CDR3 coding sequence is TGTGCCAGCAGTTCTAGCGGGAGAGGTGAAGATACGCAGTATTTT. Translating gives CASSSSGRGEDTQYF.